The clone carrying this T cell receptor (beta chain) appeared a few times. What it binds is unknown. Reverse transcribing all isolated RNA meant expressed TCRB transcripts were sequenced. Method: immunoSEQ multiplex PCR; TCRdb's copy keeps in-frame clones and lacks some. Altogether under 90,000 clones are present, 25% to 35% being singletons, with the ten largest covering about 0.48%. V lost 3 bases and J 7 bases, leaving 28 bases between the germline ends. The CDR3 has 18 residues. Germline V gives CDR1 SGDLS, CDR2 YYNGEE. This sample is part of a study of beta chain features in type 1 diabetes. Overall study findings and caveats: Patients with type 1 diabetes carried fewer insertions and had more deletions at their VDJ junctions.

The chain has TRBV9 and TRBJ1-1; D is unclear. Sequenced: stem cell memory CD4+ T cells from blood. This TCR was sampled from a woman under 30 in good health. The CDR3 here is CASSATVDPGSGRVEAFF. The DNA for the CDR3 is TGTGCCAGCAGCGCCACGGTGGATCCGGGCTCGGGAAGGGTTGAAGCTTTCTTT.